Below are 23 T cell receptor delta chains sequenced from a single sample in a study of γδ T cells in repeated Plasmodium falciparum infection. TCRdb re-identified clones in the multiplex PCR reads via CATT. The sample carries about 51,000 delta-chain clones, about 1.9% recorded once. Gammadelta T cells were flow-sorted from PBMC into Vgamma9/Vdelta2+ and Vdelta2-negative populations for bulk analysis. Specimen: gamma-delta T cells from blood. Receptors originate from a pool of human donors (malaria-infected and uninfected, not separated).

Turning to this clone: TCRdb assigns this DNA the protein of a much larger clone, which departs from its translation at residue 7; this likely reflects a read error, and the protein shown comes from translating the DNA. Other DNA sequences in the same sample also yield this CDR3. The CDR3 loop reads CALGRLPPLLGIPMYTDKLIF. CDR3 DNA: TGTGCTCTTGGGCGTCTCCCTCCTTTATTGGGGATCCCCATGTACACCGATAAACTCATCTTC. Called V gene: TRDV1; the J gene was not called; TRDD3 was called by the table and not checked on the DNA. Germline CDR1 TSWWSYY, CDR2 QGS. This CDR3 contains 21 residues.

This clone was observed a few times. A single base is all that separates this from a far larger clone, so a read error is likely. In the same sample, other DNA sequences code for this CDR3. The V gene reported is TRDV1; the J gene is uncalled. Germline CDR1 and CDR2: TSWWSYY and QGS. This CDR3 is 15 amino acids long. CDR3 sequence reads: CALGSLGGGTDKLIF. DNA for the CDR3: TGTGCTCTTGGGTCCCTCGGGGGGGGGACCGATAAACTCATCTTC.

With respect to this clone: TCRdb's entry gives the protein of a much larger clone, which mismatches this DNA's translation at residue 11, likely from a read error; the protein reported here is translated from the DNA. The CDR3 protein is CALGAMAFLHLTGGPALTAQLFF. CDR3 DNA sequence: TGTGCTCTTGGGGCGATGGCCTTCCTCCATTTAACTGGGGGTCCCGCTTTGACAGCACAACTCTTCTTT. The rearrangement uses TRDV1 and TRDJ2, with a tentative D call TRDD3 (8 bases). Since TCRdb gives no J gene, matching the DNA to germline was used here to assign it. V dropped 4 bases and J dropped 0 bases, with 33 bases sitting between them. This CDR3 has 23 residues. Looked up from germline, CDR1 is TSWWSYY and CDR2 is QGS.

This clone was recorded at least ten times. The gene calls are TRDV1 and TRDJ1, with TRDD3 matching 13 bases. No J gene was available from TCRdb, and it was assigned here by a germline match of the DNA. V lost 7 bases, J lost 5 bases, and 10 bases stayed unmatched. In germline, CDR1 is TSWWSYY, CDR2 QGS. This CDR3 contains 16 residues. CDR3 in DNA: TGTGCTCTTGTATTATCGTACTGGGGGATACGGGATAAACTCATCTTT. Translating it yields CALVLSYWGIRDKLIF.

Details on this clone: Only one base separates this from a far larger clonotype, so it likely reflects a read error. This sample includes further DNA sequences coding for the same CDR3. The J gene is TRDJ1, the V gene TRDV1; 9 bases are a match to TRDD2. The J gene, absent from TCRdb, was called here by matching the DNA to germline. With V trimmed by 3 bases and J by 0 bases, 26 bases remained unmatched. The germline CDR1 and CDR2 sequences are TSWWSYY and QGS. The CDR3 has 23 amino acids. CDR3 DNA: TGTGCTCTTGGGGAGCCACCCTACGCCTTCCTACGCTGGGGGGGTGACCACACCGATAAACTCATCTTT. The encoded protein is CALGEPPYAFLRWGGDHTDKLIF.

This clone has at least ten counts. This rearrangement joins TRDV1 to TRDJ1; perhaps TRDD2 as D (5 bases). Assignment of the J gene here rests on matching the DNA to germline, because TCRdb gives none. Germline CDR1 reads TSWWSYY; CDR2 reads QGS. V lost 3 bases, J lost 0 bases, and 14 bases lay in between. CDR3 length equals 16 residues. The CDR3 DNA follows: TGTGCTCTTGGGGACCGTCCTAGGCGGAACACCGATAAACTCATCTTT. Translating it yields CALGDRPRRNTDKLIF.

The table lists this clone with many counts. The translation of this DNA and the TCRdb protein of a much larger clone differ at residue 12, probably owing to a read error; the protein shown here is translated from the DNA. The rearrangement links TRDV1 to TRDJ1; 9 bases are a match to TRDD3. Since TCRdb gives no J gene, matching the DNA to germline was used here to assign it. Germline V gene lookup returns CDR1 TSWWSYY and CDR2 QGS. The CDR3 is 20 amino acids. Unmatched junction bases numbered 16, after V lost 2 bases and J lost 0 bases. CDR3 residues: CALGEGLPYWGTPYTDKLIF. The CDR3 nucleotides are TGTGCTCTTGGGGAAGGTCTACCGTACTGGGGGACACCGTACACCGATAAACTCATCTTT.

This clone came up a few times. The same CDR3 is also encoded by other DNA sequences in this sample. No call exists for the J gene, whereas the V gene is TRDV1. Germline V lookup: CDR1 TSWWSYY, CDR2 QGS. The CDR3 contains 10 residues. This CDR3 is CALGSVWQYF. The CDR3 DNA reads TGTGCTCTTGGAAGCGTTTGGCAATACTTT.

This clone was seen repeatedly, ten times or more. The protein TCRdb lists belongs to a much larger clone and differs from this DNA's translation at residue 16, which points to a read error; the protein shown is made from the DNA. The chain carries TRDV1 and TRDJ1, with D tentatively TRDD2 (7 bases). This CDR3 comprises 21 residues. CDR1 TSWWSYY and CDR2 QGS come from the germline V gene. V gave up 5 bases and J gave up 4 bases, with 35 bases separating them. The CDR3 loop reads CALGRLLPLLGIPMYIDKLIF. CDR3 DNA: TGTGCTCTTGGGCGTCTCCTTCCTTTATTGGGGATCCCCATGTACATCGATAAACTCATCTTT.

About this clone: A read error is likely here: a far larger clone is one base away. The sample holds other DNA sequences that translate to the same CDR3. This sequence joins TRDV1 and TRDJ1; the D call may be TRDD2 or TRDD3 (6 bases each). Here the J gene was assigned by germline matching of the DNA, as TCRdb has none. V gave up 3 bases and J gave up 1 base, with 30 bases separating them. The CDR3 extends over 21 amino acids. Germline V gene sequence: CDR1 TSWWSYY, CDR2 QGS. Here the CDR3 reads CALGDHFLILGGYRGTDKLIF. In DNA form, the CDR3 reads TGTGCTCTTGGGGACCACTTCCTTATTCTTGGGGGGTACCGGGGCACCGATAAACTCATCTTT.

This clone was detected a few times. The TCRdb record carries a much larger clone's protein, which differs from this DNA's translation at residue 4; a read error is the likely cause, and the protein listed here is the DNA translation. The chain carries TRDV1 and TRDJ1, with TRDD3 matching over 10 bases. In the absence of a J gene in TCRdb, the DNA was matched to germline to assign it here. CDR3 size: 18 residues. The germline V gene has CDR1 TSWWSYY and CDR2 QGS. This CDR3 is CALEEPSRLGDNPDKLIF. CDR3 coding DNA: TGTGCTCTTGAGGAACCCTCACGCCTGGGGGATAATCCCGATAAACTCATCTTT.

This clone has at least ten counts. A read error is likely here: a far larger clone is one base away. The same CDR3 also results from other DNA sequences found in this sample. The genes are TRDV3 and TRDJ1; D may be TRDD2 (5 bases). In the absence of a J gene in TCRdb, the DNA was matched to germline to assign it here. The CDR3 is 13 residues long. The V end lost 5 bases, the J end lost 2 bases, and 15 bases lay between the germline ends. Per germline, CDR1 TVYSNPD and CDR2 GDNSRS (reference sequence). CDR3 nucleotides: TGTGCCCTTCCCCTTGTTCTAACCGATAAACTCATCTTT. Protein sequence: CALPLVLTDKLIF.

The CDR3: CACEPVMGDKRETDKLTF. CDR3 sequence (DNA): TGTGCCTGTGAACCGGTAATGGGGGATAAAAGAGAGACAGATAAACTCACCTTT. The V gene is TRDV2; the J gene was not called; the D call of TRDD3 is as the table states it, not checked on the DNA. Germline-derived CDR1 and CDR2 are GEAIGNYY and EKD. The CDR3 length is 18 residues.

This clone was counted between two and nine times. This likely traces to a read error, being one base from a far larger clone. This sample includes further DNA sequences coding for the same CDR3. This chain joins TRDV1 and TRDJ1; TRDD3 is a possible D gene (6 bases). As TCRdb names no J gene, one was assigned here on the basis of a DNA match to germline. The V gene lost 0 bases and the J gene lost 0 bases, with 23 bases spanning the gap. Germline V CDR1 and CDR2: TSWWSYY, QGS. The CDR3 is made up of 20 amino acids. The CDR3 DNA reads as TGTGCTCTTGGGGAACTTCAGGTCCGGGGATGCCCATATTACACCGATAAACTCATCTTT. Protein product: CALGELQVRGCPYYTDKLIF.

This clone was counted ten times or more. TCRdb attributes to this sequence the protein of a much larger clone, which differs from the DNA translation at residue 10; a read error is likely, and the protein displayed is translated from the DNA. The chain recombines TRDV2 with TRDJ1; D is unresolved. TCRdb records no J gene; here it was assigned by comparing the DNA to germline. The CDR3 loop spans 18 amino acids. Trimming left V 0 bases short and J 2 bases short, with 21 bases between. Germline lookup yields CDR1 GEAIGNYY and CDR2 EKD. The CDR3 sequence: CACDTVGVLEDGTDKLIF. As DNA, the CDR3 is TGTGCCTGTGACACCGTGGGAGTGCTGGAGGATGGGACCGATAAACTCATCTTT.

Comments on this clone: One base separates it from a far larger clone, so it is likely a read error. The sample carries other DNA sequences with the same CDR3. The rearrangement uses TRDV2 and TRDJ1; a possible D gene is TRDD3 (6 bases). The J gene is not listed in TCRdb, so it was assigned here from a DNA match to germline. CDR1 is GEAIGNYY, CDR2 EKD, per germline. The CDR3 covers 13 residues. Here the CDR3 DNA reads TGTGCTTGTGAGGGGATCGGCACCGATAAACTCATCTTT. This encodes CACEGIGTDKLIF.

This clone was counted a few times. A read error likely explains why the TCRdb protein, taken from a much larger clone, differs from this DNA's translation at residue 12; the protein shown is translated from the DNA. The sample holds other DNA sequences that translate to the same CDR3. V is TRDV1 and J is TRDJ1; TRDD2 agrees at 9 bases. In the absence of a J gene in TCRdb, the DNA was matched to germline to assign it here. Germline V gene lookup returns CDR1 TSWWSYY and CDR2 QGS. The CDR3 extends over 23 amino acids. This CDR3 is CALGEPHHLPTGTGRKYTDKLIF. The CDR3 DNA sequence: TGTGCCCTTGGGGAACCCCATCACCTTCCTACAGGTACTGGTCGAAAATACACCGATAAACTCATCTTT.

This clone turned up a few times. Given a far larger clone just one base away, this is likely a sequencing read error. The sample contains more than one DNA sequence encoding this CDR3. CDR3 DNA sequence: TGTGCTCTTGGGGAACTAGTCCCCGTCCTTCCTACGTCTACTGGGGGATACCCCGACGGGCCACCGAATAAACTCATCTTT. Amino acids: CALGELVPVLPTSTGGYPDGPPNKLIF. The rearrangement joins TRDV1 to TRDJ1, with 12 positions matching TRDD3. The J gene, absent from TCRdb, was called here by matching the DNA to germline. Germline values: CDR1 TSWWSYY, CDR2 QGS. The V gene end was trimmed by 0 bases and the J gene end by 6 bases; junction bases not matched to a gene: 38. This CDR3 has 27 residues.

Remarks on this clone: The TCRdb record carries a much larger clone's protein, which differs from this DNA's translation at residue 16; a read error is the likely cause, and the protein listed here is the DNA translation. CDR3 region: CACDTLVPTIVLGDHSDKLIF. CDR3 nucleotide sequence: TGTGCCTGTGACACTCTTGTTCCTACTATCGTACTGGGGGACCACTCCGATAAACTCATCTTT. J is TRDJ1 and V is TRDV2; the match to TRDD3 covers 9 bases. Since TCRdb gives no J gene, matching the DNA to germline was used here to assign it. Germline V lookup: CDR1 GEAIGNYY, CDR2 EKD. Trimming cost V 1 base and J 3 bases; bases outside gene matches: 23. CDR3 length equals 21 residues.

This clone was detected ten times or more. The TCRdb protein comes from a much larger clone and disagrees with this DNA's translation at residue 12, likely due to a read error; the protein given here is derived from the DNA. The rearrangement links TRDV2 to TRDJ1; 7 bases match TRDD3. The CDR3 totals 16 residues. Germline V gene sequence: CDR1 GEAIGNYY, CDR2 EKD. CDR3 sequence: CACDTVGDGDTNKLIF. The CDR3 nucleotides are TGTGCCTGTGACACCGTGGGGGACGGGGACACCAATAAACTCATCTTT.

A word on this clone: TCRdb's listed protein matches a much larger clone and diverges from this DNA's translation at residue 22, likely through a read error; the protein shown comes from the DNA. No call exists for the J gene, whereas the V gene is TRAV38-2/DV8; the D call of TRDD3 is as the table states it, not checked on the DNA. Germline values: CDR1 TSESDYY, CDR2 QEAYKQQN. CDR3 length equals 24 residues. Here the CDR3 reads CAYRSFEYFQATYWGIPATDKHIF. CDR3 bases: TGTGCTTATAGGAGCTTCGAATACTTCCAAGCTACGTACTGGGGGATACCGGCCACCGATAAACACATCTTT.

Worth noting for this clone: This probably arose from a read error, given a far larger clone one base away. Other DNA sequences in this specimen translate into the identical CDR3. The CDR3 is CALGERDYETNEVGGYYSEKLIF. The CDR3 DNA is TGTGCTCTTGGGGAACGGGATTACGAGACCAACGAGGTTGGGGGATACTATTCGGAAAAACTCATCTTT. The V and J genes are TRDV1 and TRDJ1, with 10 nucleotides matching TRDD3. TCRdb supplies no J gene; here it was assigned by aligning the nucleotide sequence to germline. The ends lost 1 base at V and 8 bases at J; junction bases unmatched: 31. Germline assignment: CDR1 TSWWSYY and CDR2 QGS. This CDR3 region has 23 residues.

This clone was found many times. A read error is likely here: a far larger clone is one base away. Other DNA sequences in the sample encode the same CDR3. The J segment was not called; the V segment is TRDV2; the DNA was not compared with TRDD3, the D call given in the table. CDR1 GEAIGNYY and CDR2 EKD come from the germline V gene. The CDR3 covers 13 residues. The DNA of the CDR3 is TGTGCCTGTGAGGGGATCGGCACCGATAAACTCATCTTC. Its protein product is CACEGIGTDKLIF.